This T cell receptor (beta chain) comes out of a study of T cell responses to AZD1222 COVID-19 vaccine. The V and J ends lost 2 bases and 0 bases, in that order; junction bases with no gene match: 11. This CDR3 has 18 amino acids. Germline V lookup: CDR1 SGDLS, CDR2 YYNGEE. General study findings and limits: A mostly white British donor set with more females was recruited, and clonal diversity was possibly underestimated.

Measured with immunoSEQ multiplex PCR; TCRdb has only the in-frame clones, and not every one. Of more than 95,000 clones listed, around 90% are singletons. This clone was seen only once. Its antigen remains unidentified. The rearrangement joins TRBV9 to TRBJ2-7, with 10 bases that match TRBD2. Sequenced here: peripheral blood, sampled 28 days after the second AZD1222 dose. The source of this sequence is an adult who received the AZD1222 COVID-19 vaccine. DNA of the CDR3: TGTGCCAGCAGCGTTTCCCCAGGGCCTAGCGGGAGCTCCTACGAGCAGTACTTC. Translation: CASSVSPGPSGSSYEQYF.